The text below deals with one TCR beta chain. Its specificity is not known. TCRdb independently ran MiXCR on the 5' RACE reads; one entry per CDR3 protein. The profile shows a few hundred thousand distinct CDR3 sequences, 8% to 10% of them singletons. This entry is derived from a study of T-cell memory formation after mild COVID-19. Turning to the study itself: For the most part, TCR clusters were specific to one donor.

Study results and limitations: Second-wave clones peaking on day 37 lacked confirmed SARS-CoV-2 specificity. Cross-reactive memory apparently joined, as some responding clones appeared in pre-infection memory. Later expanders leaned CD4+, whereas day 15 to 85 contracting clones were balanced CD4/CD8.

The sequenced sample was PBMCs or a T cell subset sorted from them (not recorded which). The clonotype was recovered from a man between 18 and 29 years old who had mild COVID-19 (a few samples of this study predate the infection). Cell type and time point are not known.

CDR3 sequence (DNA): TGTGCCAGCAGCCTACTAGCGGGGGACGATGAGCAGTTCTTC. Residues: CASSLLAGDDEQFF. The genes are TRBV12-3 or TRBV12-4 and TRBJ2-1; 11 bases agree with TRBD2. With V trimmed by 6 bases and J by 8 bases, 6 bases remained unmatched. The CDR3 has 14 amino acids.